Each of the 2 T cell receptor beta chains below was sequenced from the same sample in a study of cytomegalovirus exposure and HLA in healthy donors. Vbeta (60) and Jbeta (13) primers were used in the PCR. Repertoires were generated with immunoSEQ multiplex PCR, while TCRdb's copy carries only in-frame clones and drops some. This table has roughly 76,000 clones, 79% appearing once. Sequenced sample: PBMCs. All receptors come from a man aged 25-45 years in good health and CMV-seronegative.

A single count supports this clone. J is TRBJ1-5 and V is TRBV10-3; 9 bases map to TRBD1. The CDR3 contains 14 residues. V lost 6 bases and J lost 4; bases outside the gene matches: 4. Looked up from germline, CDR1 is ENHRY and CDR2 is SYGVKD. Here the CDR3 DNA reads TGTGCCATCAGGGCACAGGGGGCGAATCAGCCCCAGCATTTT. This encodes CAIRAQGANQPQHF.

This clone has just a few counts. This rearrangement joins TRBV9 to TRBJ1-3, with 7 bases aligning to TRBD1. Germline V lookup: CDR1 SGDLS, CDR2 YYNGEE. Germline trimming cut 3 bases from V and 0 bases from J; bases unmatched to any gene: 3. CDR3 length: 15 residues. CDR3 sequence: CASSATGASGNTIYF. The CDR3 DNA sequence: TGTGCCAGCAGCGCCACAGGGGCCTCTGGAAACACCATATATTTT.